The 6 T cell receptor beta chains below come from one sample, sequenced in a study of T-cell reconstitution after alpha-beta-depleted transplantation in children. Unique molecular identifiers were used to barcode this TCRbeta library. TCRdb independently ran MiXCR on the PCR reads; one entry per CDR3 protein. The sample has around 700,000 distinct CDR3 sequences, less than 15% seen once. The sample here was PBMCs, taken before TCRalphabeta/CD19-depleted stem cell transplant. These receptors all come from a girl aged 2-15 years with congenital amegakaryocytic thrombocytopenia, due to receive a stem cell transplant.

The V call is TRBV20-1, the J call TRBJ2-1, with D unresolved. From germline, CDR1 is DFQATT and CDR2 SNEGSKA (reference sequence). Between the trimmed V and J ends, which lost 3 bases and 6 bases, there was a span of 6 bases. This CDR3 is built from 11 residues. The CDR3 region has the DNA TGCAGTGCTAGGGTCAGCAATGAGCAGTTCTTC. It translates to CSARVSNEQFF.

Many counts were recorded for this clonotype. V usage is TRBV7-7 and J usage is TRBJ2-7; D remains ambiguous. The CDR3 spans 14 residues. Germline lookup yields CDR1 SSHAT and CDR2 FNYEAQ (reference sequence). Trimming shortened V by 5 bases and J by 4 bases, and 15 bases separated the two germline ends. The CDR3 sequence is CASSPSLTSYEQYF. DNA for the CDR3: TGTGCCAGCAGCCCAAGTTTAACATCTTACGAGCAGTACTTC.

This clonotype was seen at least ten times. The CDR3 loop reads CASAQGGSPLHF. Written as DNA, the CDR3 is TGTGCCAGCGCACAGGGTGGTTCACCCCTCCACTTT. The V gene is TRBV12-3 or TRBV12-4, the J gene TRBJ1-6, with a tentative D call TRBD1 (6 bases). V lost 8 bases to trimming and J lost 9 bases, with 11 bases between them. The CDR3 is made up of 12 amino acids.

The gene calls are TRBV9 and TRBJ2-7; D is undetermined. The V gene lost 8 bases and the J gene lost 0 bases, with 12 bases spanning the gap. The CDR3 consists of 13 residues. Germline V gives CDR1 SGDLS, CDR2 YYNGEE. The CDR3 nucleotides read TGTGCCAGTGGACCGTGGAGCTCCTACGAGCAGTACTTC. Its protein is CASGPWSSYEQYF.

This clonotype was counted only a few times. A read error may be the cause here, since a much bigger clone is one base away. V is TRBV5-1 and J is TRBJ1-2; no clear D gene. The CDR3 is 14 amino acids. The germline V gene encodes CDR1 SGHRS and CDR2 YFSETQ. The CDR3 reads CASSLGTAVYGYAF. The CDR3 DNA follows: TGCGCCAGCAGCTTGGGAACAGCCGTCTATGGCTACGCCTTC.

In its sample, this clonotype was seen many times. The chain has TRBV29-1 and TRBJ2-1; a weak D match, TRBD2 (6 bases). CDR1 is SQVTM, CDR2 ANQGSEA, per germline. The CDR3 length is 12 residues. Trimming removed 6 bases from V and 4 bases from J, with 10 bases in between. The CDR3, as DNA: TGCAGCGTCGGTAGCGGATACAATGAGCAGTTCTTC. Amino acid sequence: CSVGSGYNEQFF.